This T cell receptor beta chain was recovered during a study of spatial heterogeneity in lung cancer (dated by TCRdb to the late 2010s). Some background on the complete study: More beta-chain than alpha-chain transcripts were consistently detected, likely reflecting higher beta-chain transcript abundance. In the raw uncorrected reads, each unique combination of TCR and UMI appeared more than ten times on average. In non-small cell lung cancer, the study made a quantitative comparison of TCR alpha and beta repertoires among multiple tumor regions, matched nontumor lung and blood. The study linked features of the TCR repertoire to counts of nonsynonymous mutations, which were determined by whole-exome sequencing of tumor tissue. Both alpha and beta chains were TCR-sequenced in samples taken at surgery, namely 220 tumor regions, around 61 matched nontumor lung samples and about 54 PBMC samples.

The CDR3 spans 15 residues, from the cysteine through the phenylalanine. Only the CDR3 DNA stays, 45 bases, in frame from base 1. CDR1 is given as SGHRS and CDR2 as YFSETQ, both from the germline V gene. V is shortened by 0 bases, J by 0 bases, and the region joining them spans 6 bases. This clonotype was detected ten times or more. No cognate antigen has been identified for it. Base qualities are not recorded, but no much larger clone differs from it by a single base. Preparation of the library involved 5' RACE. TCRdb names NextSeq 500 as the instrument used. The TCR library protocol attached a unique molecular identifier to each TCR cDNA molecule to allow correction of PCR and sequencing errors. In the original analysis: TCR identification, UMI-based error correction and CDR3 extraction were all carried out with Decombinator tools. TCRs above a frequency of 2 per 1,000, corresponding to the top 1% of the tumor frequency distribution, were defined as expanded. Each repertoire was subsampled 100 times to 5,000 TCRs, after which Renyi diversity was computed with the R vegan package. CDR3 similarity networks were built from amino acid triplet string-kernel similarity, connecting CDR3s with pairwise similarity above 0.82. The raw public reads went through TCRdb reprocessing: fastp at Q25, MiXCR clone calling, in-frame beta chains kept. Every CDR3 protein is listed once, alongside the most common genes and DNA of its rows. TCRdb's processing, not the authors', yielded these V and J calls. Counted in this sample were around 24,000 distinct CDR3 sequences; over 6% of them appeared once. Jointly, the top ten make up 14% of the sample.

Paper-wide results and their limitations: Ubiquitous expanded tumor TCRs were found in blood more often at tumor resection than at routine follow-up. Additional single-cell paired TCR alpha and beta sequencing was considered necessary to confirm, at a functional level, the hypothesis that regional TCRs recognize regional mutations.

The time point label on this specimen signifies: sample taken at primary tumor resection. The donors were 72 patients from the lung TRACERx cohort who had early-stage, untreated non-small cell lung cancer. Without any cell sorting, TCR sequencing was performed on whole RNA extracted either from tumor and nontumor lung tissue or from cryopreserved PBMC samples. Only patients with enough RNA available from two or more tumor regions were chosen for TCR sequencing. The source material was PBMCs, sampled at surgery. This clonotype originated in a male donor with early-stage non-small cell lung cancer. This sequence uses TRBV5-1 and TRBJ1-4, with a weak D call of TRBD1 (5 bases match). The CDR3 protein is CASSLAGSTNEKLFF. Here is the DNA: TGCGCCAGCAGCTTGGCAGGGTCAACTAATGAAAAACTGTTTTTT.